These 17 T cell receptor beta chains were sequenced from one sample in a study of Ad26.COV2.S vaccination and SARS-CoV-2 variants. The treatment is: about 20 received Ad26.COV2.S at low or high dose, single or two shots; about 5 received placebo; per-sample allocation not given. Following the first vaccine or placebo injection, samples were taken on day 63. Some clones are missing from TCRdb's copy, which holds only in-frame ones; the method was immunoSEQ multiplex PCR. This sample has roughly 700,000 clones; more than 80% occur once, and the top ten carry approximately 1.5%. This sample comprised peripheral blood, obtained in a trial of Ad26.COV2.S vaccine versus placebo. These receptors all stem from a person between 18 and 59 years old who received the Ad26.COV2.S COVID-19 vaccine or a placebo.

The chain combines TRBV11-2 with TRBJ1-1; D possibly corresponds to TRBD1 (5 bases). This CDR3 has 14 residues. The V gene's germline CDR1 is SGHAT and CDR2 FQNNGV. V dropped 5 bases and J dropped 0 bases, with 10 bases sitting between them. The CDR3: CASSPLGLNTEAFF. CDR3 in DNA: TGTGCCAGCAGCCCCTTGGGGCTGAACACTGAAGCTTTCTTT.

The V gene is TRBV2, the J gene TRBJ2-1; 11 bases are shared with TRBD2. CDR3 size: 16 residues. Germline CDR1 SNHLY, CDR2 FYNNEI. V was clipped by 4 bases and J by 7 bases; unmatched bases: 9. The CDR3 DNA is TGTGCCAGCAGTGGCCAACTAGCGGGGGCTCAAAATGAGCAGTTCTTC. Its translation: CASSGQLAGAQNEQFF.

The table lists this clone with a count of one. The chain combines TRBV15 with TRBJ2-1; D is unclear. Per the germline V gene, CDR1 is LNHNV and CDR2 is YYDKDF (reference sequence). This CDR3 is 15 amino acids long. The V end lost 0 bases, the J end lost 0 bases, and 6 bases lay between the germline ends. The CDR3 sequence is CATSRDPNSYNEQFF. CDR3 DNA sequence: TGTGCCACCAGCAGAGACCCTAACTCCTACAATGAGCAGTTCTTC.

The chain's CDR3 is CASSQDGDTSVGYTF. CDR3 coding DNA: TGTGCCAGCAGCCAAGATGGGGACACCTCGGTTGGCTACACCTTC. The rearrangement joins TRBV4-2 to TRBJ1-2, with a tentative D call TRBD1 (6 bases). There are 15 residues in the CDR3. The germline V and J ends were trimmed by 0 bases and 7 bases, with 15 bases remaining between them. CDR1 LGHNA and CDR2 YNFKEQ come from the germline V gene.

The chain combines TRBV7-2 with TRBJ1-2, with D tentatively TRBD1 (6 bases). V was clipped by 3 bases and J by 7 bases, with 15 bases between them. Germline CDR1 reads SGHTA; CDR2 reads FQGNSA. This CDR3 comprises 14 residues. DNA of the CDR3: TGTGCCAGCAGCTTCTCAGGGGCGCGTTTTGGCTACACCTTC. Its translation: CASSFSGARFGYTF.

V gene TRBV10-1 combines with J gene TRBJ2-7; TRBD1 matches at 8 bases. The CDR3 extends over 13 amino acids. V dropped 4 bases and J dropped 5; count of bases not matched to a gene: 4. Per the germline V gene, CDR1 is WNHNN and CDR2 is SYGVQD (reference sequence). The CDR3 sequence is CASSVARGHEQYF. CDR3 sequence (DNA): TGCGCCAGCAGTGTTGCCAGGGGGCACGAGCAGTACTTC.

This chain links TRBV30 with TRBJ2-2; the D gene is possibly TRBD1 (5 bases). Germline-derived CDR1 and CDR2 are GTSNPN and SVGIG (reference sequence). The CDR3 totals 13 residues. Trimming removed 2 bases from V and 6 bases from J, with 10 bases in between. CDR3 in amino acids: CAWSRSGSGELFF. Written as DNA, the CDR3 is TGTGCCTGGAGTAGGTCAGGGTCCGGGGAGCTGTTTTTT.

The chain joins TRBV7-2 to TRBJ2-2, with D unresolved. The CDR3 has 14 residues. CDR1 SGHTA and CDR2 FQGNSA come from the germline V gene. Trimming removed 5 bases at V and 6 bases at J, with 13 bases between. CDR3 protein: CASSNQLTAGELFF. The CDR3 DNA follows: TGTGCCAGCAGCAACCAATTAACAGCCGGGGAGCTGTTTTTT.

The V and J genes are TRBV5-1 and TRBJ1-2; TRBD1 aligns across 7 bases. Germline CDR1 reads SGHRS; CDR2 reads YFSETQ. This CDR3 has 12 amino acids. The ends lost 5 bases at V and 6 bases at J; junction bases unmatched: 4. The CDR3 DNA follows: TGCGCCAGCAGAGACAGGGACAATGGCTACACCTTC. Encoded protein: CASRDRDNGYTF.

The J gene is TRBJ1-6, the V gene TRBV11-2; D might be TRBD1 (5 bases). The CDR3 totals 15 residues. V lost 5 bases to trimming and J lost 8 bases, with 16 bases between them. Germline CDR1 SGHAT, CDR2 FQNNGV. CDR3 protein: CASSNGGTVHSPLHF. CDR3 nucleotides: TGTGCCAGCAGCAACGGTGGGACGGTCCATTCACCCCTCCACTTT. Looking up the rest from reference TRBV11-2 and TRBJ1-6 gives the full variable domain: EAGVAQSPRYKIIEKRQSVAFWCNPISGHATLYWYQQILGQGPKLLIQFQNNGVVDDSQLPKDRFSAERLKGVDSTLKIQPAKLEDSAVYLCASSNGGTVHSPLHFGNGTRLTVT.

The rearrangement uses TRBV6-5 and TRBJ1-1; D uncertain. The germline V and J ends were trimmed by 2 bases and 8 bases, with 21 bases remaining between them. The CDR3 loop spans 16 amino acids. Germline CDR1 and CDR2: MNHEY and SVGAGI. Written as DNA, the CDR3 is TGTGCCAGCAGTTACAATAGCGAACGTGCAGCGTTCGAAGCTTTCTTT. This translates into CASSYNSERAAFEAFF.

The chain has TRBV9 and TRBJ2-1; D gene uncertain. The CDR3 covers 15 residues. V was trimmed by 0 bases and J by 6 bases, leaving 13 bases between them. Germline V lookup: CDR1 SGDLS, CDR2 YYNGEE. The CDR3 spells CASSVETQRGNEQFF. As DNA, the CDR3 is TGTGCCAGCAGCGTAGAAACACAGAGAGGCAATGAGCAGTTCTTC.

The V and J genes are TRBV6-5 and TRBJ1-5; the D is unclear. The CDR3 runs 15 residues. Trimming removed 6 bases at V and 5 bases at J, with 17 bases between. CDR1 and CDR2 from the germline V gene are MNHEY and SVGAGI. CDR3 loop: CASRPTGWSHQPQHF. The CDR3 DNA follows: TGTGCCAGCAGGCCGACGGGATGGTCCCATCAGCCCCAGCATTTT.

A word on this clone: Other DNA sequences in the same sample also yield this CDR3. CDR3 coding DNA: TGCGCCAGCAGCTTGGGGAGCGGATCAAACACCGGGGAGCTGTTTTTT. Protein: CASSLGSGSNTGELFF. This chain links TRBV5-1 with TRBJ2-2, with D possibly matching TRBD2 (5 bases). CDR1 is SGHRS and CDR2 is YFSETQ in the germline V gene. V was shortened by 0 bases and J by 2 bases, with 11 bases between the two germline ends. CDR3 length equals 16 residues.

The genes are TRBV7-9 and TRBJ2-3; D is perhaps TRBD1 (6 bases). CDR3 length: 15 residues. Per germline, CDR1 SEHNR and CDR2 FQNEAQ (reference sequence). With 6 bases removed from V and 0 bases from J, the gap between germline ends came to 13 bases. The CDR3 bases are TGTGCCAGCAGACGGACAGAAATTAGCACAGATACGCAGTATTTT. The encoded protein is CASRRTEISTDTQYF.

The rearrangement uses TRBV3-1 (or the pseudogene TRBV3-2) and TRBJ1-6; no clear D gene. V lost 1 base to trimming and J lost 5 bases, with 6 bases between them. The CDR3 runs 14 residues. From germline, CDR1 is LGHDT and CDR2 YNNKEL (reference sequence). The CDR3 DNA reads as TGTGCCAGCAGCCAAGGTGCGGATAATTCACCCCTCCACTTT. Translating it yields CASSQGADNSPLHF.

J is TRBJ1-5 and V is TRBV19, with 7 bases lining up with TRBD1. With V trimmed by 5 bases and J by 4 bases, 8 bases remained unmatched. Germline values: CDR1 LNHDA, CDR2 SQIVND (reference sequence). The CDR3 has 15 residues. This chain's CDR3 is CASSVPGTANQPQHF. CDR3 in DNA: TGTGCCAGTAGTGTTCCCGGGACAGCAAATCAGCCCCAGCATTTT.